This T cell receptor beta chain was captured in a study of blood T cell repertoires in COVID-19. Study background: The cDNA or gDNA used as material had been derived from T cells, B-cell-depleted T cells, or PBMCs.

Using immunoSEQ multiplex PCR, the repertoire was profiled, and TCRdb retains in-frame clones only, with some absent. There are 200,000 or so clones in the sample; approximately 90% occur only once, and roughly 2.7% lies in the top ten. The CDR3 runs to 16 residues. Germline assignment: CDR1 LGHNA and CDR2 YSLEER. Trimming shortened V by 1 base and J by 8 bases, and 15 bases separated the two germline ends. The sequence derives from a man younger than 40 with COVID-19, enrolled during active disease. Source material: peripheral blood. The chain has TRBV4-3 and TRBJ1-6; D may be TRBD1 (5 bases). The CDR3 nucleotides read TGCGCCAGCAGCCAAGGTTACGGAGGGGCCTATTCACCCCTCCACTTT. Amino acids: CASSQGYGGAYSPLHF.